The next 21 T cell receptor beta chains were all read from a single sample in a study of T cells in localized non-small cell lung cancer. Sequencing was performed with immunoSEQ multiplex PCR; in TCRdb, only in-frame clones are kept and a portion is missing. The sample has some 80,000 clones, 84% seen once. Sequences were derived from peripheral blood, sampled before any cancer treatment. The receptors stem from a man between 40 and 69 years old with stage I lung adenocarcinoma.

V and J are TRBV27 and TRBJ1-1; D unresolved. V shed 1 base and J shed 6 bases, with 12 bases lying between them. The CDR3 runs 14 residues. Germline CDR1 is MNHEY and CDR2 is SMNVEV (reference sequence). CDR3 sequence: CASSLFFEGAEAFF. CDR3 nucleotide sequence: TGTGCCAGCAGTTTATTTTTCGAGGGCGCTGAAGCTTTCTTT.

V and J are TRBV5-1 and TRBJ1-2, with unresolved D. This CDR3 spans 13 amino acids. Trimming took off 5 bases at V and 2 bases at J, with 10 bases between the two ends. Per the germline V gene, CDR1 is SGHRS and CDR2 is YFSETQ. The CDR3 region has the DNA TGCGCCAGCAGTGGCACGCCCAACTATGGCTACACCTTC. This codes for CASSGTPNYGYTF.

The chain carries TRBV4-2 and TRBJ2-3; 10 bases map to TRBD2. Germline trimming cut 0 bases from V and 4 bases from J; bases unmatched to any gene: 1. Germline V lookup: CDR1 LGHNA, CDR2 YNFKEQ. The CDR3 length is 15 residues. The CDR3 region is CASSQEAGGPDTQYF. The CDR3 region has the DNA TGTGCCAGCAGCCAAGAAGCGGGAGGGCCAGATACGCAGTATTTT.

The J gene is TRBJ2-1, the V gene TRBV27; no definite D call. Germline CDR1 and CDR2: MNHEY and SMNVEV (reference sequence). V was clipped by 6 bases and J by 4 bases, with 13 bases between them. This CDR3 has 14 residues. The CDR3 DNA sequence: TGTGCCAGCAGGGTAAGGGCGACGTACAATGAGCAGTTCTTC. Encoded protein: CASRVRATYNEQFF.

The chain is built from TRBV20-1 and TRBJ1-5; no reliable D call. This CDR3 spans 11 amino acids. Germline V CDR1 and CDR2: DFQATT, SNEGSKA (reference sequence). V gave up 5 bases and J gave up 2 bases, with 4 bases separating them. Here the CDR3 reads CSAAGNQPQHF. The DNA for the CDR3 is TGCAGTGCTGCCGGCAATCAGCCCCAGCATTTT.

V gene TRBV4-1 combines with J gene TRBJ2-7; 9 bases fit TRBD1. The trim removed 6 bases at V and 3 bases at J, leaving 9 bases unmatched. The CDR3 runs 15 residues. Germline CDR1 reads MGHRA; CDR2 reads YSYEKL. DNA of the CDR3: TGCGCCAGCAGTCGCCGACAGGGGGAAGGCTACGAGCAGTACTTC. This encodes CASSRRQGEGYEQYF.

This clone showed up just a few times. The chain links TRBV9 to TRBJ2-4; unclear D gene. CDR3 length: 16 amino acids. Looked up from germline, CDR1 is SGDLS and CDR2 is YYNGEE. Trimming pared 0 bases from V and 5 bases from J, leaving 15 bases between. The CDR3 here is CASSVEDLAPENIQYF. CDR3 in DNA: TGTGCCAGCAGCGTAGAGGATCTGGCACCAGAAAACATTCAGTACTTC. The full variable domain, completed using reference TRBV9 and TRBJ2-4, is DSGVTQTPKHLITATGQRVTLRCSPRSGDLSVYWYQQSLDQGLQFLIQYYNGEERAKGNILERFSAQQFPDLHSELNLSSLELGDSALYFCASSVEDLAPENIQYFGAGTRLSVL.

The chain has TRBV18 and TRBJ2-1; 7 nucleotides match TRBD1. Germline V gene sequence: CDR1 KGHSH, CDR2 LQKENI. Trimming removed 6 bases from V and 2 bases from J; junction bases left unmatched: 4. The CDR3 has 14 amino acids. Written as DNA, the CDR3 is TGTGCCAGCTCCTTGGGACAGACCTACAATGAGCAGTTCTTC. The encoded protein is CASSLGQTYNEQFF. The full variable domain, rest sourced from reference TRBV18 and TRBJ2-1, is NAGVMQNPRHLVRRRGQEARLRCSPMKGHSHVYWYRQLPEEGLKFMVYLQKENIIDESGMPKERFSAEFPKEGPSILRIQQVVRGDSAAYFCASSLGQTYNEQFFGPGTRLTVL.

This chain links TRBV9 with TRBJ2-3, with no clear D. The CDR3 totals 13 residues. V lost 0 bases and J 2 bases, leaving 4 bases between the germline ends. Germline V gene sequence: CDR1 SGDLS, CDR2 YYNGEE. As DNA, the CDR3 is TGTGCCAGCAGCGTAGCGGTCACAGATACGCAGTATTTT. It specifies CASSVAVTDTQYF. The full variable domain, its missing parts supplied by reference TRBV9 and TRBJ2-3, is DSGVTQTPKHLITATGQRVTLRCSPRSGDLSVYWYQQSLDQGLQFLIQYYNGEERAKGNILERFSAQQFPDLHSELNLSSLELGDSALYFCASSVAVTDTQYFGPGTRLTVL.

This rearrangement joins TRBV6-5 to TRBJ2-7, with 7 bases matching TRBD1. CDR1 and CDR2 (germline): MNHEY, SVGAGI. The V segment lost 8 bases and the J segment 0 bases; nucleotides outside the gene matches: 4. This CDR3 is built from 13 residues. In nucleotides, the CDR3 is TGTGCCAGCTCCGGGACAGACTCCTACGAGCAGTACTTC. This translates into CASSGTDSYEQYF.

This chain joins TRBV28 and TRBJ2-7, with 11 bases matching TRBD2. Germline-derived CDR1 and CDR2 are MDHEN and SYDVKM. This CDR3 is 17 amino acids long. V lost 6 bases to trimming and J lost 1 base; unmatched junction nucleotides: 11. The CDR3 sequence: CASRPGYLAGGSYEQYF. The CDR3 nucleotides are TGTGCCAGCAGACCAGGGTATCTAGCGGGAGGTTCCTACGAGCAGTACTTC.

The rearrangement uses TRBV28 and TRBJ2-5, with 9 bases fitting TRBD1. V lost 5 bases, J lost 5 bases, and 12 bases stayed unmatched. CDR3 length equals 16 residues. Per germline, CDR1 MDHEN and CDR2 SYDVKM. DNA for the CDR3: TGTGCCAGCAGTACGAGAAACAGGGGGCGCCGCGAGACCCAGTACTTC. It specifies CASSTRNRGRRETQYF.

The CDR3: CGSGTDPYNEQFF. CDR3 bases: TGTGGATCGGGGACAGACCCCTACAATGAGCAGTTCTTC. This sequence joins TRBV19 and TRBJ2-1; 7 positions match TRBD1. The CDR3 length is 13 residues. Per the germline V gene, CDR1 is LNHDA and CDR2 is SQIVND (reference sequence).

This clone was counted a few times. The V gene is TRBV28, the J gene TRBJ1-5, with a tentative D call TRBD1 (5 bases). The CDR3 loop spans 16 amino acids. CDR1 and CDR2 (germline): MDHEN, SYDVKM. The V gene lost 4 bases and the J gene lost 4 bases, with 17 bases spanning the gap. The CDR3 DNA reads TGTGCCAGCAGTTCCCCACCTGGGGGGGTTAATCAGCCCCAGCATTTT. It codes for CASSSPPGGVNQPQHF.

The rearrangement joins TRBV27 to TRBJ1-5; weak D call: TRBD1 (6 bases). Deletions cut 6 bases from V and 6 bases from J, with 24 bases between. Germline-derived CDR1 and CDR2 are MNHEY and SMNVEV (reference sequence). This CDR3 comprises 17 residues. The CDR3 DNA is TGTGCCAGCAGACCGACCGCAGATGGGGGCTTCGGTCAGCCCCAGCATTTT. Translated, it gives CASRPTADGGFGQPQHF.

J is TRBJ2-5 and V is TRBV15; 9 positions agree with TRBD2. Trimming at V came to 1 base and at J to 6 bases, leaving 12 bases not matched to a gene. This CDR3 is built from 17 residues. Per germline, CDR1 LNHNV and CDR2 YYDKDF (reference sequence). The CDR3 sequence: CATSRALAGASRQTQYF. CDR3 coding DNA: TGTGCCACCAGCAGAGCCTTAGCGGGGGCCTCCAGACAGACCCAGTACTTC.

This chain uses TRBV28 with TRBJ2-7; 11 bases map to TRBD2. The V gene's germline CDR1 is MDHEN and CDR2 SYDVKM. CDR3 length equals 15 residues. J gave up 1 base and V 7 bases, and 6 bases lay outside the gene matches. The CDR3 region has the DNA TGTGCCAGCAACCGACTAGCGGGAAAATCCTACGAGCAGTACTTC. It specifies CASNRLAGKSYEQYF.

V is TRBV30 and J is TRBJ1-2, with D uncertain. The CDR3 loop spans 12 amino acids. V was pared by 1 base and J by 9 bases, with 12 bases between. Germline-derived CDR1 and CDR2 are GTSNPN and SVGIG (reference sequence). This CDR3 reads CAWSGSKGSYTF. CDR3 sequence (DNA): TGTGCCTGGAGTGGGTCGAAAGGCAGCTACACCTTC.

For the CDR3, the DNA is TGCGCCAGCAGCGCAGGAGAAGTAACCTACGAGCAGTACTTC. This gives the protein CASSAGEVTYEQYF. The chain recombines TRBV5-1 with TRBJ2-7, with D uncertain. CDR3 size: 14 residues. V was cut by 4 bases and J by 2 bases, with 13 bases left in between. Germline CDR1 and CDR2: SGHRS and YFSETQ.

This chain joins TRBV7-9 and TRBJ2-7; D is unresolved. Trimming took 3 bases from V and 5 from J, leaving 11 bases between them. The V gene's germline CDR1 is SEHNR and CDR2 FQNEAQ (reference sequence). The CDR3 totals 13 residues. This CDR3 is CASSFGRGDEQYF. The CDR3 DNA sequence: TGTGCCAGCAGCTTCGGACGTGGGGACGAGCAGTACTTC.

The chain employs TRBV6-1 and TRBJ1-1; TRBD1 aligns across 10 bases. This CDR3 has 17 amino acids. V was clipped by 2 bases and J by 4 bases; unmatched bases: 10. CDR1 is MNHNS and CDR2 is SASEGT in the germline V gene. The CDR3 coding sequence is TGTGCCAGCAGTGAACAGCCTACGGACAGGGGGAGCACTGAAGCTTTCTTT. The encoded protein is CASSEQPTDRGSTEAFF.